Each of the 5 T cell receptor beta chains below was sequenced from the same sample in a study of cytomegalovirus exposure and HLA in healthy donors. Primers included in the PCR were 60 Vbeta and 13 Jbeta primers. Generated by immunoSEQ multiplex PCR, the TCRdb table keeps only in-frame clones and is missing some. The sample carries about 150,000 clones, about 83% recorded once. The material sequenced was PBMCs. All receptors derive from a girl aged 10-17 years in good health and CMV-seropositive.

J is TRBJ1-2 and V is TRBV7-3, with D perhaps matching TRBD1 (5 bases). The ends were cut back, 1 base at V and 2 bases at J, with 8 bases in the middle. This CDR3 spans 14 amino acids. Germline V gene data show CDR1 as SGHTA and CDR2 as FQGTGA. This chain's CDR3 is CASSLNRGNYGYTF. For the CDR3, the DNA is TGTGCCAGCAGCTTAAATCGGGGGAACTATGGCTACACCTTC. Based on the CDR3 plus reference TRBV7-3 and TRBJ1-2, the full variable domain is GAGVSQTPSNKVTEKGKYVELRCDPISGHTALYWYRQSLGQGPEFLIYFQGTGAADDSGLPNDRFFAVRPEGSVSTLKIQRTERGDSAVYLCASSLNRGNYGYTFGSGTRLTVV.

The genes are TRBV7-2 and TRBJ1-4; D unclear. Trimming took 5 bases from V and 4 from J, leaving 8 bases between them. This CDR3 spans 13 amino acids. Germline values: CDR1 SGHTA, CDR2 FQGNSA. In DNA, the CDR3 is TGTGCCAGCAGCGAGGGAGTTAATGAAAAACTGTTTTTT. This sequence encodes CASSEGVNEKLFF.

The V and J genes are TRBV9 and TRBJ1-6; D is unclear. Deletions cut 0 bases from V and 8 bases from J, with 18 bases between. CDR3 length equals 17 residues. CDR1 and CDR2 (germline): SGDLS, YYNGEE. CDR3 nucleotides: TGTGCCAGCAGCGTAGAGGAATTCTCAGGATGGGATTCACCCCTCCACTTT. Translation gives CASSVEEFSGWDSPLHF.

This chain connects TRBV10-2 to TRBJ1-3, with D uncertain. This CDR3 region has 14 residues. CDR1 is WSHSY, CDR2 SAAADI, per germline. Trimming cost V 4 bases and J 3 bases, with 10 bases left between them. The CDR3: CASSGPPGGNTIYF. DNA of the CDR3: TGCGCCAGCAGTGGACCCCCGGGTGGAAACACCATATATTTT.

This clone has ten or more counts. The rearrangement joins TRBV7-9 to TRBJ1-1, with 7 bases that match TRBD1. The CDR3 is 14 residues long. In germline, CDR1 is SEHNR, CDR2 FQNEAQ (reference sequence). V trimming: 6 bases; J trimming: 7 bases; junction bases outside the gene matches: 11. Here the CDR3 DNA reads TGTGCCAGCAGTAGACAGGGCCGGAGCGGTGAAGCTTTCTTT. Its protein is CASSRQGRSGEAFF. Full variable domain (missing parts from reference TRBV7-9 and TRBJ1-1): DTGVSQNPRHKITKRGQNVTFRCDPISEHNRLYWYRQTLGQGPEFLTYFQNEAQLEKSRLLSDRFSAERPKGSFSTLEIQRTEQGDSAMYLCASSRQGRSGEAFFGQGTRLTVV.